The clone carrying this TCR beta chain was picked up one time. In the original workflow: The assay estimated nucleated cells by amplifying reference gene primers. Assay used: immunoSEQ multiplex PCR; TCRdb lists only in-frame clones, some missing. V and J calls and clone size come straight from that table; D and trimming were deduced from the DNA. The sample yields about half a million clones, 75% to 90% seen once. The CDR3 extends over 16 amino acids. V lost 0 bases, J lost 6 bases, and 11 bases stayed unmatched. CDR1 is LGHDT and CDR2 is YNNKEL in the germline V gene (reference sequence). The data were taken from a study of blood T cell repertoires in COVID-19. Background on the study: Researchers got acute and convalescent COVID-19 samples from the United States, Italy and Spain. Nucleic acid was either cDNA or gDNA, and it came from T cells, B-cell-depleted T cells, or PBMCs.

The receptor was derived from a human donor in a cohort sampled during active COVID-19. This chain joins TRBV3-1 (or the pseudogene TRBV3-2) and TRBJ2-7; 7 nucleotides line up with TRBD2. Sequenced input: peripheral blood. This CDR3 is CASSQDQGAGSREQYF. The CDR3 coding sequence is TGTGCCAGCAGCCAAGATCAGGGAGCGGGATCACGCGAGCAGTACTTC.